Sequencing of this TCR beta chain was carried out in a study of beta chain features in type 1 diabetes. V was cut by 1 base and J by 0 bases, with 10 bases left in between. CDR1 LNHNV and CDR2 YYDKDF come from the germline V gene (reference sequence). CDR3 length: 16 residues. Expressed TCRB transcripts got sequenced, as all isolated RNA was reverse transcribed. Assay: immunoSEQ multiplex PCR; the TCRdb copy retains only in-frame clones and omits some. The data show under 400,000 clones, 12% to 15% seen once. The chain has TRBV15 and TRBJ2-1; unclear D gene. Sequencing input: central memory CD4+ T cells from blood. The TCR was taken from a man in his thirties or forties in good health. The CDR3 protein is CATSRGVTYSYNEQFF. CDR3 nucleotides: TGTGCCACCAGCAGAGGAGTCACATACTCCTACAATGAGCAGTTCTTC.